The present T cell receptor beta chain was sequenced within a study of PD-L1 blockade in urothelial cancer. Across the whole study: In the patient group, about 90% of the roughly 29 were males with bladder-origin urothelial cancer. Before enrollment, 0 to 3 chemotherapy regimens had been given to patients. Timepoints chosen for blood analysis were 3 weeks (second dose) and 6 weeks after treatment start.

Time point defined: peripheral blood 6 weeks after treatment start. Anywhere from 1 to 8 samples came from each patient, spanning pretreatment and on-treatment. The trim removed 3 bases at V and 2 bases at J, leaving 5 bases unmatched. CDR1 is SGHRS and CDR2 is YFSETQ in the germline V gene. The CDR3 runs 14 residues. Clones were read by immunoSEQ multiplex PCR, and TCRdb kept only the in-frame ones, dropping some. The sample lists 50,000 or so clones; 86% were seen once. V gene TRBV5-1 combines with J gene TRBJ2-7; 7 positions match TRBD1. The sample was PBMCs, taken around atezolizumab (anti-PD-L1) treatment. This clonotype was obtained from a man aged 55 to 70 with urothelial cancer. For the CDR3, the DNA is TGCGCCAGCAGCTCCGGGACAGCCGCCTACGAGCAGTACTTC. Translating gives CASSSGTAAYEQYF.